A selection of T cell receptor beta chains follows, all from one sample in a study of blood T cell repertoires in COVID-19. Generated by immunoSEQ multiplex PCR, the TCRdb table keeps only in-frame clones and is missing some. The data hold around 140,000 clones, with around 89% observed a single time. What was sequenced was peripheral blood. All receptors come from a man aged 60 to 75 with active or convalescent COVID-19. Each CDR3 is given with its conserved first and last residue. The D gene is left open where the match is weak. Clone size is stated in some rows and not others, as once, few, many or a class when expanded.

clone_size: -; d_call: -; cdr3_length: 15; v_call: TRBV5-4; j_call: TRBJ2-2; cdr3_aa: CASSLGQGGTGELFF; cdr3_nt: TGTGCCAGCAGCTTGGGGCAGGGAGGTACCGGGGAGCTGTTTTTT
clone_size: -; d_call: TRBD2; cdr3_length: 18; v_call: TRBV24-1; j_call: TRBJ2-2; cdr3_aa: CATSMPVFAGERGGELFF; cdr3_nt: TGTGCCACCAGTATGCCCGTATTCGCGGGAGAACGTGGCGGGGAGCTGTTTTTT
clone_size: -; d_call: -; cdr3_length: 13; v_call: TRBV6-2/TRBV6-3; j_call: TRBJ2-7; cdr3_aa: CASSYGPHYEQYF; cdr3_nt: TGTGCCAGCAGTTACGGGCCTCACTACGAGCAGTACTTC
clone_size: -; d_call: TRBD2; cdr3_length: 15; v_call: TRBV7-2; j_call: TRBJ2-3; cdr3_aa: CASSLSGGDPNTQYF; cdr3_nt: TGTGCCAGCAGCTTAAGCGGGGGCGACCCGAATACGCAGTATTTT
clone_size: -; d_call: -; cdr3_length: 14; v_call: TRBV3-1/TRBV3-2; j_call: TRBJ1-1; cdr3_aa: CASSLQTVPTEAFF; cdr3_nt: TGTGCCAGCAGTTTACAGACAGTTCCGACTGAAGCTTTCTTT
clone_size: -; d_call: TRBD2; cdr3_length: 18; v_call: TRBV18; j_call: TRBJ2-1; cdr3_aa: CASSPLGLAGGPAGEQFF; cdr3_nt: TGTGCCAGCTCACCTTTGGGACTAGCGGGGGGGCCGGCCGGTGAGCAGTTCTTC
clone_size: -; d_call: -; cdr3_length: 13; v_call: TRBV28; j_call: TRBJ1-1; cdr3_aa: CASRGHMNTEAFF; cdr3_nt: TGTGCCAGCAGGGGCCACATGAACACTGAAGCTTTCTTT
clone_size: -; d_call: TRBD1; cdr3_length: 18; v_call: TRBV7-2; j_call: TRBJ1-6; cdr3_aa: CASRTRTGRGIMGSPLHF; cdr3_nt: TGTGCCAGCAGAACGAGGACAGGGAGGGGAATCATGGGTTCACCCCTCCACTTT
clone_size: -; d_call: -; cdr3_length: 14; v_call: TRBV7-9; j_call: TRBJ1-1; cdr3_aa: CASSSGFMNTEAFF; cdr3_nt: TGTGCCAGCAGCTCAGGGTTTATGAACACTGAAGCTTTCTTT
clone_size: -; d_call: -; cdr3_length: 16; v_call: TRBV19; j_call: TRBJ2-1; cdr3_aa: CASSPAPLRSYNEQFF; cdr3_nt: TGTGCCAGTAGCCCCGCCCCACTACGCTCCTACAATGAGCAGTTCTTC
clone_size: few; d_call: TRBD1; cdr3_length: 15; v_call: TRBV19; j_call: TRBJ2-3; cdr3_aa: CASTWSRGSTDTQYF; cdr3_nt: TGTGCCAGTACCTGGAGCAGGGGGTCCACAGATACGCAGTATTTT
clone_size: -; d_call: TRBD2; cdr3_length: 14; v_call: TRBV11-2; j_call: TRBJ2-3; cdr3_aa: CASRLAGVSDTQYF; cdr3_nt: TGTGCCAGCAGATTAGCGGGAGTATCGGATACGCAGTATTTT
clone_size: -; d_call: TRBD2; cdr3_length: 15; v_call: TRBV5-4; j_call: TRBJ2-5; cdr3_aa: CASSQIAGGQETQYF; cdr3_nt: TGTGCCAGCAGCCAAATAGCGGGGGGACAAGAGACCCAGTACTTC
clone_size: -; d_call: TRBD1; cdr3_length: 14; v_call: TRBV5-1; j_call: TRBJ2-7; cdr3_aa: CASSLGDRAHEQYF; cdr3_nt: TGCGCCAGCAGCTTGGGGGACAGGGCCCACGAGCAGTACTTC
clone_size: -; d_call: -; cdr3_length: 15; v_call: TRBV28; j_call: TRBJ1-4; cdr3_aa: CASSSSVGRFEKLFF; cdr3_nt: TGTGCCAGCAGCTCCTCCGTGGGGCGGTTTGAAAAACTGTTTTTT
clone_size: -; d_call: TRBD1; cdr3_length: 13; v_call: TRBV6-5; j_call: TRBJ1-2; cdr3_aa: CASTRTGNYGYTF; cdr3_nt: TGTGCCAGCACCCGGACAGGGAACTATGGCTACACCTTC
clone_size: -; d_call: TRBD1; cdr3_length: 14; v_call: TRBV5-4; j_call: TRBJ2-5; cdr3_aa: CASSLEGRGKTQYF; cdr3_nt: TGTGCCAGCAGCTTGGAAGGCAGGGGGAAGACCCAGTACTTC
clone_size: once; d_call: -; cdr3_length: 14; v_call: TRBV30; j_call: TRBJ1-4; cdr3_aa: CAWATGSANEKLFF; cdr3_nt: TGTGCCTGGGCTACCGGGAGCGCTAATGAAAAACTGTTTTTT
clone_size: -; d_call: TRBD1; cdr3_length: 15; v_call: TRBV30; j_call: TRBJ1-6; cdr3_aa: CAWEGGKGINSPLHF; cdr3_nt: TGTGCCTGGGAAGGGGGCAAAGGGATCAATTCACCCCTCCACTTT
clone_size: -; d_call: -; cdr3_length: 13; v_call: TRBV11-2; j_call: TRBJ2-5; cdr3_aa: CASSSPTRQTQYF; cdr3_nt: TGTGCCAGCAGCTCCCCGACGAGGCAGACCCAGTACTTC
clone_size: once; d_call: -; cdr3_length: 12; v_call: TRBV14; j_call: TRBJ2-7; cdr3_aa: CASSRVTGEQYF; cdr3_nt: TGTGCCAGCAGCCGCGTGACGGGGGAGCAGTACTTC
clone_size: few; d_call: TRBD1; cdr3_length: 14; v_call: TRBV3-1/TRBV3-2; j_call: TRBJ1-1; cdr3_aa: CASSGGQGVTEAFF; cdr3_nt: TGTGCCAGCAGCGGGGGACAGGGGGTCACTGAAGCTTTCTTT
clone_size: -; d_call: -; cdr3_length: 13; v_call: TRBV14; j_call: TRBJ1-2; cdr3_aa: CASSPQAGVSYTF; cdr3_nt: TGTGCCAGCAGCCCCCAGGCGGGGGTCAGCTACACCTTC
clone_size: -; d_call: -; cdr3_length: 16; v_call: TRBV24-1; j_call: TRBJ2-2; cdr3_aa: CATSDLQGLGTGELFF; cdr3_nt: TGTGCCACCAGTGATTTACAGGGTTTGGGCACCGGGGAGCTGTTTTTT
clone_size: -; d_call: -; cdr3_length: 16; v_call: TRBV5-1; j_call: TRBJ1-6; cdr3_aa: CASSLFGQDYNSPLHF; cdr3_nt: TGCGCCAGCAGCTTGTTTGGTCAGGACTATAATTCACCCCTCCACTTT
clone_size: -; d_call: -; cdr3_length: 13; v_call: TRBV28; j_call: TRBJ2-3; cdr3_aa: CASSGWGRDTQYF; cdr3_nt: TGTGCCAGCAGCGGGTGGGGCAGAGATACGCAGTATTTT
clone_size: -; d_call: TRBD2; cdr3_length: 17; v_call: TRBV5-1; j_call: TRBJ2-1; cdr3_aa: CASSSGGLAGGLDEQFF; cdr3_nt: TGCGCCAGCAGCTCCGGCGGGCTAGCGGGAGGGCTGGATGAGCAGTTCTTC
clone_size: -; d_call: TRBD1; cdr3_length: 16; v_call: TRBV27; j_call: TRBJ1-5; cdr3_aa: CASSPTGAGSNQPQHF; cdr3_nt: TGTGCCAGCAGTCCGACAGGGGCGGGTAGCAATCAGCCCCAGCATTTT
clone_size: once; d_call: TRBD2; cdr3_length: 15; v_call: TRBV5-4; j_call: TRBJ2-7; cdr3_aa: CASSAPTSGVREQYF; cdr3_nt: TGTGCCAGCAGCGCACCGACTAGCGGGGTTCGCGAGCAGTACTTC
clone_size: -; d_call: TRBD2; cdr3_length: 13; v_call: TRBV7-2; j_call: TRBJ2-1; cdr3_aa: CASSFGLANEQFF; cdr3_nt: TGTGCCAGCAGCTTCGGACTAGCCAATGAGCAGTTCTTC
clone_size: -; d_call: -; cdr3_length: 16; v_call: TRBV7-9; j_call: TRBJ1-1; cdr3_aa: CASSTPRGPMNTEAFF; cdr3_nt: TGTGCCAGCAGCACCCCGCGGGGGCCGATGAACACTGAAGCTTTCTTT
clone_size: few; d_call: TRBD1; cdr3_length: 11; v_call: TRBV6-5; j_call: TRBJ1-1; cdr3_aa: CATTGATEAFF; cdr3_nt: TGTGCCACTACAGGGGCCACTGAAGCTTTCTTT
clone_size: -; d_call: TRBD1; cdr3_length: 15; v_call: TRBV6-5; j_call: TRBJ2-7; cdr3_aa: CASSYPTGGPYEQYF; cdr3_nt: TGTGCCAGCAGTTACCCGACAGGGGGGCCCTACGAGCAGTACTTC
clone_size: -; d_call: TRBD1; cdr3_length: 14; v_call: TRBV30; j_call: TRBJ2-7; cdr3_aa: CAWSTGQGVHEQYF; cdr3_nt: TGTGCCTGGAGTACTGGACAGGGGGTCCACGAGCAGTACTTC
clone_size: -; d_call: TRBD1; cdr3_length: 16; v_call: TRBV15; j_call: TRBJ2-2; cdr3_aa: CATNPGQRNSTGELFF; cdr3_nt: TGTGCCACCAACCCGGGACAGAGAAACTCCACCGGGGAGCTGTTTTTT
clone_size: -; d_call: TRBD2; cdr3_length: 15; v_call: TRBV6-4; j_call: TRBJ2-1; cdr3_aa: CASSEASGVGNEQFF; cdr3_nt: TGTGCCAGCAGTGAAGCCAGCGGGGTGGGGAATGAGCAGTTCTTC
clone_size: -; d_call: -; cdr3_length: 16; v_call: TRBV14; j_call: TRBJ1-2; cdr3_aa: CASSQDQRYVGYGYTF; cdr3_nt: TGTGCCAGCAGCCAAGATCAGCGCTATGTCGGCTATGGCTACACCTTC
clone_size: once; d_call: -; cdr3_length: 14; v_call: TRBV28; j_call: TRBJ2-1; cdr3_aa: CASRPPEQNREQFF; cdr3_nt: TGTGCCAGCAGACCCCCAGAACAGAACCGAGAGCAGTTCTTC
clone_size: once; d_call: -; cdr3_length: 13; v_call: TRBV12-3/TRBV12-4; j_call: TRBJ1-1; cdr3_aa: CASSLIRGTEAFF; cdr3_nt: TGTGCCAGCAGTTTAATAAGGGGCACTGAAGCTTTCTTT
clone_size: -; d_call: -; cdr3_length: 13; v_call: TRBV2; j_call: TRBJ1-4; cdr3_aa: CASSEGLREKLFF; cdr3_nt: TGTGCCAGCAGTGAGGGACTCAGGGAAAAACTGTTTTTT